Presented here are 15 T cell receptor beta chains from one specimen sequenced in a study of shared clonotypes between healthy human individuals. TCRdb keeps only in-frame clones here, not all; method: immunoSEQ multiplex PCR. The sample shows over a million clones, approximately 72% of them seen only once. Sequencing used memory CD4+ T cells sorted from blood. Noted subset: CD45RA-negative fraction. The receptors derive from a young man in good health.

CDR3 region: CAWSTSGSWETQYF. The CDR3, as DNA: TGTGCCTGGAGCACTAGCGGGAGTTGGGAGACCCAGTACTTC. The V gene is TRBV30, the J gene TRBJ2-5, with TRBD2 matching over 11 bases. J was trimmed by 5 bases and V by 3 bases; bases with no gene match: 5. This CDR3 contains 14 residues. CDR1 and CDR2 (germline): GTSNPN, SVGIG (reference sequence).

This rearrangement joins TRBV11-2 to TRBJ2-3; D remains unclear. Trimming pared 5 bases from V and 4 bases from J, leaving 7 bases between. This CDR3 is 12 amino acids long. From germline, CDR1 is SGHAT and CDR2 FQNNGV. The chain's CDR3 is CASSPFPDTQYF. CDR3 coding DNA: TGTGCCAGCAGCCCCTTCCCAGATACGCAGTATTTT.

A remark on this clone: A read error is the likely source, as a far larger clone sits one nucleotide away. The chain couples TRBV10-3 to TRBJ2-7; no reliable D call. This CDR3 spans 11 amino acids. CDR1 and CDR2 (germline): ENHRY, SYGVKD. The CDR3 nucleotides are TGTGCCATCATGGCCTCCTACGGGCAGTACTTC. Encoded protein: CAIMASYGQYF.

The V and J genes are TRBV7-9 and TRBJ1-2, with TRBD1 identical over 7 bases. CDR3 size: 15 residues. V shed 0 bases and J 8 bases; nucleotides not matched to a gene: 9. Germline CDR1 and CDR2: SEHNR and FQNEAQ (reference sequence). The CDR3 DNA reads as TGTGCCAGCAGCTTAGCAGGGGGCGAAGGAGCGGGCTACACCTTC. It yields the protein CASSLAGGEGAGYTF.

This clone has just a few counts. The chain joins TRBV6-5 to TRBJ1-1, with D uncertain. This CDR3 comprises 14 residues. V was clipped by 6 bases and J by 1 base, with 12 bases between them. Germline values: CDR1 MNHEY, CDR2 SVGAGI. CDR3 in DNA: TGTGCCAGCAGAGGCGGACCCACGAACACTGAAGCTTTCTTT. Encoded protein: CASRGGPTNTEAFF.

The genes are TRBV7-8 and TRBJ2-7; 8 bases are a match to TRBD1. V shed 2 bases and J 7 bases; nucleotides not matched to a gene: 4. The CDR3 length is 13 residues. CDR1 SGHVS and CDR2 FQNEAQ come from the germline V gene. CDR3 protein: CASSLTGGGEQYF. The DNA of the CDR3 is TGTGCCAGCAGCTTAACAGGGGGTGGAGAGCAGTACTTC.

This clone has only a few counts. The chain links TRBV28 to TRBJ2-7, with 7 bases that match TRBD1. The ends lost 10 bases at V and 2 bases at J; junction bases unmatched: 14. This CDR3 comprises 15 residues. CDR1 is MDHEN, CDR2 SYDVKM, per germline. CDR3 in amino acids: CAIPPRDSCTYEQYF. In DNA, the CDR3 is TGTGCCATACCCCCTAGGGACAGTTGTACCTACGAGCAGTACTTC.

This sequence joins TRBV18 and TRBJ1-2; tentative D call: TRBD1 (6 bases). Germline V lookup: CDR1 KGHSH, CDR2 LQKENI. The CDR3 is made up of 15 amino acids. Between the trimmed V and J ends, which lost 2 bases and 1 base, there was a span of 11 bases. Written as DNA, the CDR3 is TGTGCCAGCTCACCAATGGGGGGCGTTAACTATGGCTACACCTTC. The encoded protein is CASSPMGGVNYGYTF.

This clone has more than one count but fewer than ten. The CDR3 DNA reads as TGCGCCAGCAGACCAGGCACCGGGGAGCTGTTTTTT. Its protein product is CASRPGTGELFF. The chain is built from TRBV10-1 and TRBJ2-2; D remains ambiguous. V lost 6 bases and J lost 4, with 6 bases in between. The CDR3 spans 12 residues. Per the germline V gene, CDR1 is WNHNN and CDR2 is SYGVQD (reference sequence).

Note on this clone: The identical CDR3 is also encoded by other nucleotide sequences in the sample. The gene calls are TRBV19 and TRBJ2-1; D may be TRBD2 (5 bases). This CDR3 comprises 15 residues. Germline assignment: CDR1 LNHDA and CDR2 SQIVND (reference sequence). V lost 3 bases to trimming and J lost 2 bases, with 11 bases between them. The CDR3 loop is CASSIEGAAYNEQFF. The CDR3 region has the DNA TGTGCCAGTAGTATTGAGGGAGCGGCCTACAATGAGCAGTTCTTC.

The chain combines TRBV4-1 with TRBJ1-4, with TRBD1 matching 8 bases. V was clipped by 4 bases and J by 7 bases; unmatched bases: 8. Germline CDR1 reads MGHRA; CDR2 reads YSYEKL. The CDR3 covers 15 residues. Here the CDR3 reads CASSLMGQVGEKLFF. The CDR3 region has the DNA TGCGCCAGCAGCCTTATGGGACAGGTTGGTGAAAAACTGTTTTTT.

With regard to this clone: This clone may be a read error of a much larger clone one base away. This rearrangement joins TRBV4-2 to TRBJ2-1; tentative D call: TRBD2 (6 bases). With 8 bases removed from V and 9 bases from J, the gap between germline ends came to 20 bases. The CDR3 is made up of 14 amino acids. From germline, CDR1 is LGHNA and CDR2 YNFKEQ. CDR3 protein: CASGKVAEAAEQFF. DNA of the CDR3: TGTGCCAGCGGCAAAGTAGCGGAGGCGGCTGAGCAGTTCTTC.

On this clone itself: One end of the junction does not line up with germline, which may come from a read error. The chain's CDR3 is CASSYGTSGGVF. The CDR3 DNA reads TGTGCCAGCAGCTACGGGACTAGCGGGGGGGTCTTC. The V and J genes are TRBV11-2 and TRBJ2-1; 16 bases agree with TRBD2. CDR1 is SGHAT, CDR2 FQNNGV, per germline. The CDR3 covers 12 residues.

This clone occurred a few times. The V and J genes are TRBV11-3 and TRBJ2-5; 9 bases match TRBD1. The ends lost 5 bases at V and 5 bases at J; junction bases unmatched: 9. The CDR3 runs 15 residues. CDR1 SGHNT and CDR2 YENEEA come from the germline V gene. The DNA for the CDR3 is TGTGCCAGCAGCCGCATACAGGGGGCTGGGGAGACCCAGTACTTC. It is translated as CASSRIQGAGETQYF.

The chain couples TRBV5-1 to TRBJ2-7; D is unclear. The CDR3 spans 17 residues. Trimming took 3 bases from V and 3 from J, leaving 22 bases between them. Germline V gene lookup returns CDR1 SGHRS and CDR2 YFSETQ. In DNA form, the CDR3 reads TGCGCCAGCAGCTCCCAATTTGACACCCACGCCATCTACGAGCAGTACTTC. Its protein is CASSSQFDTHAIYEQYF.